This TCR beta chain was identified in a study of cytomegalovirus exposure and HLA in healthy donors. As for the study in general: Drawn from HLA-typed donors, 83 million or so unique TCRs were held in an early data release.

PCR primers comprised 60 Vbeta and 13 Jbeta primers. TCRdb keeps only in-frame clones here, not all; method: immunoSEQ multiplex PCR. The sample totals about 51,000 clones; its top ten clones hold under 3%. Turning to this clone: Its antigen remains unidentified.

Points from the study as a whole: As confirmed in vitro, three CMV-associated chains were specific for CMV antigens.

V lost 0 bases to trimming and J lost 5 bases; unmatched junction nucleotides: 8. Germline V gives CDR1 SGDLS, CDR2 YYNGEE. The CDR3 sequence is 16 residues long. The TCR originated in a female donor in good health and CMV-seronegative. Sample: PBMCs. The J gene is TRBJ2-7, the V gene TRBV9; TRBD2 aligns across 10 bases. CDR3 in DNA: TGTGCCAGCAGCGTAGATTCGGGACTAGCGACGGACGAGCAGTACTTC. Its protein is CASSVDSGLATDEQYF.